This entry lists 10 T cell receptor beta chains sequenced from one sample in a study of cytomegalovirus exposure and HLA in healthy donors. The primer mix had 60 Vbeta and 13 Jbeta primers. Clones were read by immunoSEQ multiplex PCR, and TCRdb kept only the in-frame ones, dropping some. The table has roughly 150,000 clones, roughly 81% seen once; the top ten hold approximately 2.5%. The sequencing sample was made of PBMCs. The receptor set was obtained from a woman under 30 in good health and CMV-seronegative.

The chain employs TRBV5-1 and TRBJ2-7, with TRBD2 as a possible D gene (6 bases). This CDR3 region has 16 residues. Germline V CDR1 and CDR2: SGHRS, YFSETQ. V was clipped by 2 bases and J by 2 bases, with 17 bases between them. The CDR3 bases are TGCGCCAGCAGCTTCCGGGACGGAGGGGATCCCTACGAGCAGTACTTC. It translates to CASSFRDGGDPYEQYF.

V is TRBV28 and J is TRBJ2-1; D possibly corresponds to TRBD2 (6 bases). The CDR3 runs to 17 residues. Trimming took off 6 bases at V and 0 bases at J, with 18 bases between the two ends. CDR1 is MDHEN and CDR2 is SYDVKM in the germline V gene. The CDR3 here is CASRGDLALSSYNEQFF. Written as DNA, the CDR3 is TGTGCCAGCAGGGGGGATCTAGCGCTCAGCTCCTACAATGAGCAGTTCTTC.

CDR3 nucleotides: TGTGCCAGTGGGATAAGGGGACAGGATCAAAACATTCAGTACTTC. Residues: CASGIRGQDQNIQYF. V usage is TRBV6-1 and J usage is TRBJ2-4, with 8 nucleotides matching TRBD1. The CDR3 runs to 15 residues. Germline loops: CDR1 MNHNS, CDR2 SASEGT. V trimming: 9 bases; J trimming: 5 bases; junction bases outside the gene matches: 12.

V gene TRBV28 combines with J gene TRBJ2-3; possibly TRBD1 for D (6 bases). With 5 bases removed from V and 6 bases from J, the gap between germline ends came to 9 bases. The germline V gene has CDR1 MDHEN and CDR2 SYDVKM. This CDR3 spans 12 amino acids. CDR3 DNA: TGTGCCAGCAGTACAGGGCTGGATACGCAGTATTTT. Its translation is CASSTGLDTQYF.

The J gene is TRBJ2-1, the V gene TRBV2; 8 nucleotides line up with TRBD2. After removal of 3 bases from V and 3 bases from J, the junction contained 7 bases not matched to a gene. The CDR3 extends over 16 amino acids. The germline V gene encodes CDR1 SNHLY and CDR2 FYNNEI. CDR3 sequence: CASSDGLAPYYNEQFF. In DNA, the CDR3 is TGTGCCAGCAGTGACGGACTAGCCCCCTACTACAATGAGCAGTTCTTC.

The chain employs TRBV27 and TRBJ1-2; D is unclear. V was cut by 4 bases and J by 3 bases, with 12 bases left in between. Germline loops: CDR1 MNHEY, CDR2 SMNVEV (reference sequence). The CDR3 length is 14 residues. The CDR3 sequence is CASSSVPRYYGYTF. The DNA for the CDR3 is TGTGCCAGCAGTTCCGTCCCGAGGTACTATGGCTACACCTTC.

The rearrangement links TRBV28 to TRBJ1-6; 9 bases fit TRBD1. The V gene end was trimmed by 2 bases and the J gene end by 7 bases; junction bases not matched to a gene: 3. The CDR3 has 15 amino acids. From germline, CDR1 is MDHEN and CDR2 SYDVKM. The CDR3 region has the DNA TGTGCCAGCAGTTTAGGGACAGGGTCAAATTCACCCCTCCACTTT. Its protein is CASSLGTGSNSPLHF. Together with reference TRBV28 and TRBJ1-6, the CDR3 gives the full variable domain: DVKVTQSSRYLVKRTGEKVFLECVQDMDHENMFWYRQDPGLGLRLIYFSYDVKMKEKGDIPEGYSVSREKKERFSLILESASTNQTSMYLCASSLGTGSNSPLHFGNGTRLTVT.

V is TRBV5-8 and J is TRBJ2-6; 13 bases align to TRBD2. Germline V lookup: CDR1 SGHTS, CDR2 YDEGEE. CDR3 length: 18 amino acids. The V and J ends lost 1 base and 1 base, in that order; junction bases with no gene match: 2. This CDR3 reads CASSLWTSGSSGANVLTF. The DNA of the CDR3 is TGTGCCAGCAGCTTGTGGACTAGCGGGAGTTCTGGGGCCAACGTCCTGACTTTC.

V and J are TRBV28 and TRBJ2-4; 7 bases agree with TRBD1. V lost 5 bases to trimming and J lost 6 bases; unmatched junction nucleotides: 7. Germline CDR1 and CDR2: MDHEN and SYDVKM. CDR3 size: 14 residues. CDR3 in DNA: TGTGCCAGCAGTCTACAGGGGAGTGGAAACATTCAGTACTTC. Amino acids: CASSLQGSGNIQYF.

The chain joins TRBV4-3 to TRBJ2-7; no firm D call. The CDR3 covers 13 residues. The V gene lost 5 bases and the J gene lost 1 base, with 9 bases spanning the gap. Germline V gene data show CDR1 as LGHNA and CDR2 as YSLEER. The CDR3 DNA reads TGCGCCAGCAGCTTAACAGTGTCCTACGAGCAGTACTTC. The encoded protein is CASSLTVSYEQYF.